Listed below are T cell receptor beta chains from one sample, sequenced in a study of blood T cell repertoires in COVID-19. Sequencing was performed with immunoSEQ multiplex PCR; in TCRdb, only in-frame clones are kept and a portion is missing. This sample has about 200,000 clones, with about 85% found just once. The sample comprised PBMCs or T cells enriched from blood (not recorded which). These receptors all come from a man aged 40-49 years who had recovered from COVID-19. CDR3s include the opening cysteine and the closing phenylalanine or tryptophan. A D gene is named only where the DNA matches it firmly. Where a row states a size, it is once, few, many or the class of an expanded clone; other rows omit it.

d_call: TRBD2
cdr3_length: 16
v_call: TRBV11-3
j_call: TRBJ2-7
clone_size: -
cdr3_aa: CASSLVYLADSYEQYF
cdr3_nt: TGTGCCAGCAGCTTAGTATACCTAGCGGACTCCTACGAGCAGTACTTC

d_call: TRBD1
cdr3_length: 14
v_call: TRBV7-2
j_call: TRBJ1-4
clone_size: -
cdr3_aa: CASSLDRGNEKLFF
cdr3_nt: TGTGCCAGCAGCTTGGACAGGGGTAATGAAAAACTGTTTTTT

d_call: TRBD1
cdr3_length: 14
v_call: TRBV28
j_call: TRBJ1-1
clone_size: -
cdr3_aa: CASSPHEGATEAFF
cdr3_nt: TGTGCCAGCAGTCCCCACGAGGGGGCCACTGAAGCTTTCTTT

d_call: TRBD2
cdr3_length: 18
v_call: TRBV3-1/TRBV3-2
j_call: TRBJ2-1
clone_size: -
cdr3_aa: CASSRRSPGLAGSWEQFF
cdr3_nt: TGTGCCAGCAGCCGCCGATCCCCGGGACTAGCGGGATCGTGGGAGCAGTTCTTC

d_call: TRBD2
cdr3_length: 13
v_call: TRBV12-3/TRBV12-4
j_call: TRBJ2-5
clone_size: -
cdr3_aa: CASRGLAGETQYF
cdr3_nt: TGTGCCAGCAGAGGACTAGCGGGAGAGACCCAGTACTTC

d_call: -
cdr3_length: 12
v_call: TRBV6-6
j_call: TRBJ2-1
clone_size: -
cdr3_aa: CASSYFLEQQFF
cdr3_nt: TGTGCCAGCAGTTACTTCTTGGAGCAGCAGTTCTTC

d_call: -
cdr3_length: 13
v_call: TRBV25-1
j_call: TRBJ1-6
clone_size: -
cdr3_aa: CASSAKDSSPLHF
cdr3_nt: TGTGCCAGCAGTGCGAAAGACAGTTCACCCCTCCACTTT

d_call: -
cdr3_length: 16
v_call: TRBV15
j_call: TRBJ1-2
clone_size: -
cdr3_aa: CATRETSGRRPYGYTF
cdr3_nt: TGTGCCACCAGAGAAACCTCGGGCAGGAGGCCCTATGGCTACACCTTC

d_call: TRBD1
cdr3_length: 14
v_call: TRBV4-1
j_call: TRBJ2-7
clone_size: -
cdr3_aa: CASSRPGQAYEQYF
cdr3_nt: TGCGCCAGCAGCCGGCCGGGACAGGCCTACGAGCAGTACTTC

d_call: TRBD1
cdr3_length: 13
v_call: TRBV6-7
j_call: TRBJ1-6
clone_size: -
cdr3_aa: CATEDRGNSPLHF
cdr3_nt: TGTGCCACGGAGGACAGGGGAAATTCACCCCTCCACTTT

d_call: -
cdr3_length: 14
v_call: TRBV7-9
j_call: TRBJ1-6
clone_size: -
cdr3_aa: CASSLQGLNSPLHF
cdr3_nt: TGTGCCAGCAGCTTACAGGGTCTTAATTCACCCCTCCACTTT

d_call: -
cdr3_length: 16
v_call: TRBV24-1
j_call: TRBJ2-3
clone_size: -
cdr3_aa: CATSDWQGSSTDTQYF
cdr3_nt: TGTGCCACCAGTGATTGGCAGGGTTCTAGCACAGATACGCAGTATTTT

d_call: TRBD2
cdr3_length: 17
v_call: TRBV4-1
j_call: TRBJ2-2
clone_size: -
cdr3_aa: CASSQGPGGANTGELFF
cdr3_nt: TGCGCCAGCAGCCAAGGGCCGGGAGGAGCGAACACCGGGGAGCTGTTTTTT

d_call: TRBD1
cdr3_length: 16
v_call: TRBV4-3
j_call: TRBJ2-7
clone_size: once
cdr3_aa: CASSQDKAAGGNEQYF
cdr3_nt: TGCGCCAGCAGCCAAGATAAGGCTGCAGGGGGCAACGAGCAGTACTTC

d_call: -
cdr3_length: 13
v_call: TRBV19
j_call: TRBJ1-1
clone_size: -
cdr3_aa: CASSILRNTEAFF
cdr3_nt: TGTGCCAGTAGTATACTTCGGAACACTGAAGCTTTCTTT

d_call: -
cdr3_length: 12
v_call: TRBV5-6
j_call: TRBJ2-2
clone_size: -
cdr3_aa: CASSLYPGELFF
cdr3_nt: TGTGCCAGCAGCTTGTATCCCGGGGAGCTGTTTTTT

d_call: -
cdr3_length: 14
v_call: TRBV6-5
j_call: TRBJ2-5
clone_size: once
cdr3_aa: CASSYRTSQETQYF
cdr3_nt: TGTGCCAGCAGTTATCGGACTTCTCAAGAGACCCAGTACTTC

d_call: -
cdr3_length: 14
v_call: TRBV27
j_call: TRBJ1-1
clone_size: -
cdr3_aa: CASSLSVRSTEAFF
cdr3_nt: TGTGCCAGCAGTTTATCAGTTAGAAGCACTGAAGCTTTCTTT

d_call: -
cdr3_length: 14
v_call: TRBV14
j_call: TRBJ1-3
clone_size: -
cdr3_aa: CASSQVRQRNTIYF
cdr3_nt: TGTGCCAGCAGCCAAGTAAGGCAGAGGAACACCATATATTTT

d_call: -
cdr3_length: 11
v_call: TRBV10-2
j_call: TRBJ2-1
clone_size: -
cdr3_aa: CASKAGNEQFF
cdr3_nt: TGCGCCAGCAAGGCGGGCAATGAGCAGTTCTTC

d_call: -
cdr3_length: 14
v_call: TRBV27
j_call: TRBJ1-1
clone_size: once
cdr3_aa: CASSLTYDSHEAFF
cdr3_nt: TGTGCCAGCAGTTTAACCTACGACAGTCATGAAGCTTTCTTT

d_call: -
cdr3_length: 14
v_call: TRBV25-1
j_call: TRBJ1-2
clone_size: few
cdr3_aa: CASRARGGRHGYTF
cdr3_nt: TGTGCCAGCAGGGCGCGGGGGGGCAGGCATGGCTACACCTTC

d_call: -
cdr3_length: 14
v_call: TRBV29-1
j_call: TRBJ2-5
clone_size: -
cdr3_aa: CSTRTGRGQETQYF
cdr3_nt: TGCAGCACACGGACAGGGAGGGGCCAAGAGACCCAGTACTTC